This T cell receptor (beta chain) comes out of a study of spatial heterogeneity in lung cancer. Time point given: sample taken at primary tumor resection. Tumor, nontumor lung or frozen PBMC supplied whole RNA that was sequenced unsorted. Germline V lookup: CDR1 SEHNR, CDR2 FQNEAQ (reference sequence). The length of the CDR3 is 15 residues. V trimming: 5 bases; J trimming: 4 bases; junction bases outside the gene matches: 6. TCRdb analysed the 5' RACE reads with MiXCR anew, one entry per CDR3 protein. The sample records approximately 14,000 distinct CDR3 sequences, 10% to 11% being singletons. This clonotype has a count of ten or more.

The chain joins TRBV7-9 to TRBJ1-3; TRBD1 matches 9 bases. This clonotype was obtained from a female donor with early-stage non-small cell lung cancer. The sequencing used PBMCs, collected at surgery. CDR3 coding DNA: TGTGCCAGCAGCCCCGGGACAGGGCCCGGAAACACCATATATTTT. This sequence encodes CASSPGTGPGNTIYF.